Listed below are T cell receptor beta chains from one sample, sequenced in a study of blood T cell repertoires in COVID-19. Assay used: immunoSEQ multiplex PCR; TCRdb lists only in-frame clones, some missing. The repertoire includes under 250,000 clones, over 75% of them detected once, and over 7.5% sits in the top ten. Sequenced: PBMCs or T cells enriched from blood (not recorded which). The receptor source for this set is a woman between 45 and 65 years old with acute COVID-19. Both conserved end residues are part of each CDR3. The D gene is left open where the match is weak. Clone size is shown for a subset of rows, as once, few, many or a class of expanded clone.

D: TRBD1
J: TRBJ1-2
V: TRBV7-8
size: NA
DNA: TGTGCCAGCAACGAGGGACAGACTAACTATGGCTACACCTTC
CDR3: CASNEGQTNYGYTF

D: NA
J: TRBJ1-2
V: TRBV3-1/TRBV3-2
size: NA
DNA: TGTGCCAGCGGGGAGTTACGGCTTCCTTACACCTTC
CDR3: CASGELRLPYTF

D: TRBD2
J: TRBJ2-1
V: TRBV7-6
size: NA
DNA: TGTGCCAGCAGCTTAGGGGTGGGACTAGCGGGGGCTTCTGAGCAGTTCTTC
CDR3: CASSLGVGLAGASEQFF

D: TRBD1
J: TRBJ1-1
V: TRBV19
size: NA
DNA: TGTGCCAGTAGTATAGAAGGGGGCCCTTCGAACACTGAAGCTTTCTTT
CDR3: CASSIEGGPSNTEAFF

D: NA
J: TRBJ1-1
V: TRBV29-1
size: once
DNA: TGCAGCGCTGGGGACTACATACGGGGAGCTTTCTTT
CDR3: CSAGDYIRGAFF

D: NA
J: TRBJ2-6
V: TRBV7-2
size: NA
DNA: TGTGCCAGCAGCTTAGCATGGAGCCCCTCTGGGGCCAACGTCCTGACTTTC
CDR3: CASSLAWSPSGANVLTF

D: TRBD2
J: TRBJ2-2
V: TRBV19
size: once
DNA: TGTGCCACCACACTAGCGGGGGCAAGTTGGGACACCGGGGAGCTGTTTTTT
CDR3: CATTLAGASWDTGELFF

D: NA
J: TRBJ2-5
V: TRBV7-7
size: NA
DNA: TGTGCTAGCAGCCCCGCTGGCAGGCAGCAAGAGACCCAGTACTTC
CDR3: CASSPAGRQQETQYF

D: NA
J: TRBJ1-2
V: TRBV25-1
size: NA
DNA: TGTGCCAGCAGTGAGCCTCGGGGGGCCCACTATGGCTACACCTTC
CDR3: CASSEPRGAHYGYTF

D: NA
J: TRBJ1-6
V: TRBV5-4
size: NA
DNA: TGTGCCAGCAGCCGGGAGGGCGGAGGATCACCCCTCCACTTT
CDR3: CASSREGGGSPLHF

D: TRBD1
J: TRBJ1-2
V: TRBV7-9
size: NA
DNA: TGTGCCAGCAGCTCGGGACAGGGAAATGGCTACACCTTC
CDR3: CASSSGQGNGYTF

D: TRBD1
J: TRBJ1-3
V: TRBV5-6
size: NA
DNA: TGTGCCAGCAGCTTGCCGACAGGGACTGGAAACACCATATATTTT
CDR3: CASSLPTGTGNTIYF

D: NA
J: TRBJ1-1
V: TRBV14
size: NA
DNA: TGTGCCAGCAGTACCGGGAGCACTGAAGCTTTCTTT
CDR3: CASSTGSTEAFF

D: NA
J: TRBJ2-1
V: TRBV10-3
size: few
DNA: TGTGCCATCAGTGATAGCCAAGCGCCGCATGAGCAGTTCTTC
CDR3: CAISDSQAPHEQFF

D: NA
J: TRBJ2-7
V: TRBV5-1
size: once
DNA: TGCGCCAGCAGCTTGGCGGGTTCCCGTAGCGCCTACGAGCAGTACTTC
CDR3: CASSLAGSRSAYEQYF